The 25 T cell receptor beta chains presented below share a single source sample, sequenced in a study of blood T cell repertoires in COVID-19. Measured with immunoSEQ multiplex PCR; TCRdb has only the in-frame clones, and not every one. The sample has about 270,000 clones, approximately 77% seen once; the top ten hold roughly 3%. The sample consisted of peripheral blood. The source is a young woman with acute or convalescent COVID-19.

This chain links TRBV30 with TRBJ1-2, with D tentatively TRBD1 (6 bases). Germline CDR1 is GTSNPN and CDR2 is SVGIG (reference sequence). The length of the CDR3 is 13 residues. V lost 0 bases, J lost 8 bases, and 13 bases lay in between. The DNA for the CDR3 is TGTGCCTGGAGTGTACTACGGGACACGGGCTACACCTTC. It translates to CAWSVLRDTGYTF.

The chain has TRBV5-1 and TRBJ1-2, with D tentatively TRBD1 (6 bases). V was cut by 0 bases and J by 4 bases, with 10 bases left in between. Germline V gives CDR1 SGHRS, CDR2 YFSETQ. CDR3 length: 14 residues. The CDR3 region is CASSLEQGSYGYTF. CDR3 nucleotides: TGCGCCAGCAGCTTGGAGCAGGGGAGCTATGGCTACACCTTC.

This clone is a singleton in its sample. The J gene is TRBJ2-7, the V gene TRBV28; 14 bases are shared with TRBD2. Trimming at V came to 6 bases and at J to 0 bases, leaving 4 bases not matched to a gene. This CDR3 has 16 amino acids. Germline CDR1 reads MDHEN; CDR2 reads SYDVKM. The CDR3: CASRGLAGADSYEQYF. The CDR3 coding sequence is TGTGCCAGCAGGGGACTAGCGGGAGCCGACTCCTACGAGCAGTACTTC.

The J gene is TRBJ1-5, the V gene TRBV18, with 8 positions matching TRBD1. With 0 bases clipped from V and 6 bases from J, the junction kept 4 bases outside the gene matches. The germline gives CDR1 KGHSH, CDR2 LQKENI. This CDR3 spans 15 amino acids. Written as DNA, the CDR3 is TGTGCCAGCTCACCACCGGGACAGGTTACTCAGCCCCAGCATTTT. Its protein is CASSPPGQVTQPQHF.

V and J are TRBV20-1 and TRBJ2-1; no reliable D call. This CDR3 spans 11 amino acids. Trimming took 5 bases from V and 7 from J, leaving 9 bases between them. Germline V gene data show CDR1 as DFQATT and CDR2 as SNEGSKA (reference sequence). The CDR3 reads CSAPLFNEQFF. The CDR3 DNA follows: TGCAGTGCTCCGCTATTTAATGAGCAGTTCTTC.

The chain carries TRBV14 and TRBJ1-1, with 9 nucleotides matching TRBD1. This CDR3 region has 16 residues. After removal of 3 bases from V and 3 bases from J, the junction contained 8 bases not matched to a gene. Germline V CDR1 and CDR2: SGHDN, FVKESK. The CDR3 region has the DNA TGTGCCAGCAGCCAGCTTACAGGGGGCAGGGACACTGAAGCTTTCTTT. It encodes CASSQLTGGRDTEAFF.

The chain recombines TRBV29-1 with TRBJ1-2; 8 bases agree with TRBD1. The germline V gene has CDR1 SQVTM and CDR2 ANQGSEA. With 5 bases clipped from V and 4 bases from J, the junction kept 9 bases outside the gene matches. The CDR3 is 14 residues long. CDR3 region: CSVPGTGESYGYTF. For the CDR3, the DNA is TGCAGCGTTCCCGGGACAGGCGAAAGCTATGGCTACACCTTC.

The gene calls are TRBV5-8 and TRBJ2-1; the match to TRBD2 covers 12 bases. Germline V gives CDR1 SGHTS, CDR2 YDEGEE. The CDR3 covers 18 residues. Trimming removed 0 bases from V and 2 bases from J; junction bases left unmatched: 6. The CDR3 is CASSLALLAGGAYNEQFF. CDR3 in DNA: TGTGCCAGCAGCTTGGCGCTTCTAGCGGGAGGGGCCTACAATGAGCAGTTCTTC. Full variable domain (rest looked up from reference TRBV5-8 and TRBJ2-1): EAGVTQSPTHLIKTRGQQATLRCSPISGHTSVYWYQQALGLGLQFLLWYDEGEERNRGNFPPRFSGRQFPNYSSELNVNALELEDSALYLCASSLALLAGGAYNEQFFGPGTRLTVL.

V usage is TRBV6-6 and J usage is TRBJ1-4; D not certain. The V end lost 6 bases, the J end lost 4 bases, and 15 bases lay between the germline ends. This CDR3 comprises 15 residues. CDR1 is MNHNY and CDR2 is SVGAGI in the germline V gene (reference sequence). CDR3 amino acids: CASRFDWANNEKLFF. CDR3 DNA: TGTGCCAGCAGATTCGATTGGGCTAATAATGAAAAACTGTTTTTT.

V usage is TRBV18 and J usage is TRBJ2-7, with 7 bases identical to TRBD1. Germline lookup yields CDR1 KGHSH and CDR2 LQKENI. V trimming: 6 bases; J trimming: 3 bases; junction bases outside the gene matches: 11. CDR3 length: 15 amino acids. The CDR3 DNA sequence: TGTGCCAGCTCGATAACCCGGGACAGAGACTACGAGCAGTACTTC. Protein product: CASSITRDRDYEQYF.

The V and J genes are TRBV9 and TRBJ2-5, with D possibly being TRBD1 (5 bases). The CDR3 covers 15 residues. The ends were cut back, 6 bases at V and 0 bases at J, with 15 bases in the middle. Germline lookup yields CDR1 SGDLS and CDR2 YYNGEE. The CDR3 sequence: CASNQRSGYQETQYF. In DNA form, the CDR3 reads TGTGCCAGCAACCAGAGATCAGGGTACCAAGAGACCCAGTACTTC.

This chain uses TRBV7-9 with TRBJ1-2, with D perhaps matching TRBD1 (5 bases). With 0 bases removed from V and 6 bases from J, the gap between germline ends came to 17 bases. This CDR3 has 16 amino acids. CDR1 is SEHNR and CDR2 is FQNEAQ in the germline V gene (reference sequence). The DNA for the CDR3 is TGTGCCAGCAGCTTAGCGCTGGTGGGGCTAGGGGATGGCTACACCTTC. Translated: CASSLALVGLGDGYTF. The full variable domain, with the rest looked up from reference TRBV7-9 and TRBJ1-2, is DTGVSQNPRHKITKRGQNVTFRCDPISEHNRLYWYRQTLGQGPEFLTYFQNEAQLEKSRLLSDRFSAERPKGSFSTLEIQRTEQGDSAMYLCASSLALVGLGDGYTFGSGTRLTVV.

V is TRBV9 and J is TRBJ2-1; TRBD2 is a possible D gene (5 bases). Deletions cut 0 bases from V and 0 bases from J, with 7 bases between. Per the germline V gene, CDR1 is SGDLS and CDR2 is YYNGEE. This CDR3 has 15 residues. CDR3 DNA: TGTGCCAGCAGCGTAGGCGGGTTCTCCTACAATGAGCAGTTCTTC. Translation: CASSVGGFSYNEQFF.

The V and J genes are TRBV7-2 and TRBJ2-3; D perhaps matches TRBD2 (6 bases). The CDR3 runs to 16 residues. V was trimmed by 1 base and J by 3 bases, leaving 14 bases between them. Per the germline V gene, CDR1 is SGHTA and CDR2 is FQGNSA. The CDR3, as DNA: TGTGCCAGCAGCTTAGGGCTAGCGATGGGGACAGATACGCAGTATTTT. It yields the protein CASSLGLAMGTDTQYF.

This chain uses TRBV5-6 with TRBJ1-2; 10 bases are a match to TRBD1. The J segment lost 7 bases and the V segment lost 1 base, leaving 13 bases of the junction unmatched. The CDR3 has 17 amino acids. Germline lookup yields CDR1 SGHDT and CDR2 YYEEEE. The CDR3, as DNA: TGTGCCAGCAGCTTGATCCTACGGACAGGGGGTCTCCCTGGCTACACCTTC. Translation gives CASSLILRTGGLPGYTF.

The CDR3 bases are TGTGCCAGCAGCACCGGGACTAGTGTTGATACGCAGTATTTT. The encoded protein is CASSTGTSVDTQYF. This sequence joins TRBV6-2 or TRBV6-3 and TRBJ2-3; TRBD2 matches 8 bases. The CDR3 loop spans 14 amino acids. Looked up from germline, CDR1 is MNHEY and CDR2 is SVGEGT. The trim removed 6 bases at V and 6 bases at J, leaving 8 bases unmatched.

The J gene is TRBJ2-1, the V gene TRBV7-8; D gene uncertain. Germline V CDR1 and CDR2: SGHVS, FQNEAQ. This CDR3 region has 11 residues. Trimming cost V 1 base and J 9 bases, with 4 bases left between them. The CDR3 spells CASSLVSEQFF. The CDR3 DNA reads as TGTGCCAGCAGCTTAGTGAGTGAGCAGTTCTTC.

The chain combines TRBV19 with TRBJ2-1; 7 positions match TRBD1. The ends lost 4 bases at V and 5 bases at J; junction bases unmatched: 11. Germline assignment: CDR1 LNHDA and CDR2 SQIVND (reference sequence). The CDR3 length is 16 residues. The CDR3 sequence: CASSTPGNRGNNEQFF. The CDR3 region has the DNA TGTGCCAGTAGTACCCCCGGGAACAGGGGTAACAATGAGCAGTTCTTC.

V gene TRBV19 combines with J gene TRBJ1-5; tentative D call: TRBD1 (6 bases). Trimming left V 5 bases short and J 1 base short, with 15 bases between. The germline CDR1 and CDR2 sequences are LNHDA and SQIVND (reference sequence). This CDR3 is 16 amino acids long. This CDR3 reads CASSSMGHLSNQPQHF. The DNA for the CDR3 is TGTGCCAGTAGTTCTATGGGACATTTAAGCAATCAGCCCCAGCATTTT.

The gene calls are TRBV19 and TRBJ1-2, with 7 positions matching TRBD1. This CDR3 region has 13 residues. Trimming cost V 9 bases and J 0 bases; bases outside gene matches: 4. CDR1 is LNHDA and CDR2 is SQIVND in the germline V gene (reference sequence). DNA of the CDR3: TGTGCCAGCCAGGGGGTTCCTAACTATGGCTACACCTTC. As protein: CASQGVPNYGYTF.

The chain is built from TRBV7-2 and TRBJ1-1; D is possibly TRBD1 (5 bases). This CDR3 region has 13 residues. Germline V gene data show CDR1 as SGHTA and CDR2 as FQGNSA. Trimming removed 6 bases at V and 0 bases at J, with 8 bases between. Here the CDR3 DNA reads TGTGCCAGCAGTACGACAGTGAACACTGAAGCTTTCTTT. It yields the protein CASSTTVNTEAFF. Supplemented by reference TRBV7-2 and TRBJ1-1, the full variable domain reads GAGVSQSPSNKVTEKGKDVELRCDPISGHTALYWYRQSLGQGLEFLIYFQGNSAPDKSGLPSDRFSAERTGGSVSTLTIQRTQQEDSAVYLCASSTTVNTEAFFGQGTRLTVV.

V is TRBV6-5 and J is TRBJ2-2; TRBD1 matches 9 bases. CDR1 is MNHEY, CDR2 SVGAGI, per germline. The CDR3 loop spans 15 amino acids. V shed 8 bases and J 4 bases; nucleotides not matched to a gene: 8. The chain's CDR3 is CASLRQGVFTGELFF. CDR3 DNA sequence: TGTGCCAGCTTAAGACAGGGGGTATTCACCGGGGAGCTGTTTTTT.

This chain connects TRBV28 to TRBJ2-3; TRBD2 matches 8 bases. Germline trimming cut 2 bases from V and 3 bases from J; bases unmatched to any gene: 10. Per the germline V gene, CDR1 is MDHEN and CDR2 is SYDVKM. The length of the CDR3 is 17 residues. CDR3 sequence (DNA): TGTGCCAGCAGTTTAGGGGGGACTAGTAAGGTAACAGATACGCAGTATTTT. Its translation: CASSLGGTSKVTDTQYF.

The chain uses TRBV28 and TRBJ2-7; D call uncertain. The CDR3 has 12 amino acids. Germline V gene lookup returns CDR1 MDHEN and CDR2 SYDVKM. Trimming removed 5 bases from V and 6 bases from J, with 11 bases in between. Here the CDR3 DNA reads TGTGCCAGCAGTATCAATAGCCGCGAGCAGTACTTC. It is translated as CASSINSREQYF.

The J gene is TRBJ2-7, the V gene TRBV2; 8 bases are a match to TRBD2. Germline CDR1 is SNHLY and CDR2 is FYNNEI. The length of the CDR3 is 14 residues. With V trimmed by 6 bases and J by 3 bases, 7 bases remained unmatched. CDR3 in DNA: TGTGCCAGCAGGATGACTAGCGTGGACTACGAGCAGTACTTC. It yields the protein CASRMTSVDYEQYF. Full variable domain (missing parts from reference TRBV2 and TRBJ2-7): EPEVTQTPSHQVTQMGQEVILRCVPISNHLYFYWYRQILGQKVEFLVSFYNNEISEKSEIFDDQFSVERPDGSNFTLKIRSTKLEDSAMYFCASRMTSVDYEQYFGPGTRLTVT.